This TCR beta chain comes out of a study of blood T cell repertoires in COVID-19. Study as a whole: Sites in the United States, Italy and Spain provided acute and convalescent COVID-19 samples. PBMCs, B-cell-depleted T cells, or T cells were the source of the cDNA or gDNA that made up the material.

Trimming took 5 bases from V and 9 from J; bases not matched to a gene: 7. The CDR3 runs 13 residues. Germline V CDR1 and CDR2: SEHNR, FQNEAQ (reference sequence). In the authors' workflow: Cell counts per sample came from amplifying reference gene primers. Assay used: immunoSEQ multiplex PCR; TCRdb lists only in-frame clones, some missing. V and J calls and clone size are as listed in that table; D and trimming were resolved from the DNA. Found here are some 300,000 clones, 70% to 90% of them singletons; the top ten hold 5.5% to 8%. Seattle researchers signed up patients amid active infection and tracked them longitudinally.

The sequence derives from a woman between 45 and 65 years old with COVID-19, enrolled during active disease. Sequenced material: peripheral blood. The V call is TRBV7-9, the J call TRBJ1-5; TRBD1 matches 7 bases. The CDR3 nucleotides read TGTGCCAGCAGCCGGACAGGCCAGATGCCCCAGCATTTT. Translation: CASSRTGQMPQHF.